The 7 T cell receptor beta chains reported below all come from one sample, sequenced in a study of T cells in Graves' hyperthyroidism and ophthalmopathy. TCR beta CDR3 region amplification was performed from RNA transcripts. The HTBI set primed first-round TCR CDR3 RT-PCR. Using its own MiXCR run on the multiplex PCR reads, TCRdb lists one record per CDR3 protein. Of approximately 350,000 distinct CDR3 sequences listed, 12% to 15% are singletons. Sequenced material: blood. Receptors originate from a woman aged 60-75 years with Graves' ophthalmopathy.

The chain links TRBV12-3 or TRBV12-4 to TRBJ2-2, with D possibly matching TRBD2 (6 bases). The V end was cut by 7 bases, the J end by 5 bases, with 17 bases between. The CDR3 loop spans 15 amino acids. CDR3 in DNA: TGTGCCAGCAAGCTAGCTTTGGGGGGTACCGGGGAGCTGTTTTTT. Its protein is CASKLALGGTGELFF.

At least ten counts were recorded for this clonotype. The CDR3 bases are TGCAGTGCTCTAGACGCGACTGAAGCTTTCTTT. Translated, it gives CSALDATEAFF. V usage is TRBV20-1 and J usage is TRBJ1-1; no firm D call. V was pared by 5 bases and J by 5 bases, with 9 bases between. The CDR3 has 11 residues. Germline CDR1 DFQATT, CDR2 SNEGSKA (reference sequence).

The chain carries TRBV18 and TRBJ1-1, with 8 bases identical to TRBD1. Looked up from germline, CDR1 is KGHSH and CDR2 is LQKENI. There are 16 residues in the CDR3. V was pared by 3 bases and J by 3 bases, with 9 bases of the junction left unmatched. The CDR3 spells CASSPPGQVGDTEAFF. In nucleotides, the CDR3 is TGTGCCAGCTCACCGCCGGGACAGGTTGGGGACACTGAAGCTTTCTTT.

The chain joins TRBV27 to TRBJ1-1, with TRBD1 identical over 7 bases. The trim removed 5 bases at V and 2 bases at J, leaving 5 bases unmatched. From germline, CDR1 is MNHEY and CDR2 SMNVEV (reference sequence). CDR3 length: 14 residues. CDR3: CASSPTGLNTEAFF. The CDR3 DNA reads TGTGCCAGCAGTCCGACAGGGCTCAACACTGAAGCTTTCTTT.

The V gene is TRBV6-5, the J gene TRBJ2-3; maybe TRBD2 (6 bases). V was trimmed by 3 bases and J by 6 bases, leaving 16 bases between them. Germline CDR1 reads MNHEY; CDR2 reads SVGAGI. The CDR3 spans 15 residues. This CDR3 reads CASSYGEAHWDTQYF. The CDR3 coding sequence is TGTGCCAGCAGTTATGGGGAGGCACATTGGGATACGCAGTATTTT.

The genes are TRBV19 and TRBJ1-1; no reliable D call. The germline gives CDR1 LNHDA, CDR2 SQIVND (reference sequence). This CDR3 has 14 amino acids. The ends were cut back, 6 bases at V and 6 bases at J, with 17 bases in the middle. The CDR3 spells CASRNRGSSAEAFF. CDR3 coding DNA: TGTGCCAGTAGAAACCGGGGTTCGTCAGCTGAAGCTTTCTTT.

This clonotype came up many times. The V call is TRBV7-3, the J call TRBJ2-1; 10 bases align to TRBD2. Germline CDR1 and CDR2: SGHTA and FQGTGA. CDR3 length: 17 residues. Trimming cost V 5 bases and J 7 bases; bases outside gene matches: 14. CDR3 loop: CASSPGLAGAPGNEQFF. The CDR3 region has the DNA TGTGCCAGCAGCCCCGGGCTAGCGGGAGCCCCGGGGAATGAGCAGTTCTTC.